The T cell receptor beta chain under discussion was sequenced for a study of CD8+ T cells in alopecia areata. Whole-study findings and limits: Mice showed clearer TCR sharing than patients did, a gap that was possibly HLA-related.

Sequencing relied on a cDNA template that was reverse transcribed from extracted RNA. Only in-frame clones appear in the TCRdb table, and some are missing; sequencing was by immunoSEQ multiplex PCR. The data contain 55,000 to 65,000 clones, roughly 40% of them seen just once; the ten biggest clones take up roughly 47%. In germline, CDR1 is LGHNA, CDR2 YSLEER. The CDR3 is 17 amino acids. Trimming stripped 0 bases from V and 0 bases from J, with 14 bases between. Details on this clone: Antigen: not known.

The clonotype comes from a human donor with alopecia areata. The chain joins TRBV4-3 to TRBJ1-1; D not resolved. Specimen: NKG2D-low CD8+ T cells sorted from blood. CDR3 residues: CASSQEEIGFMNTEAFF. The CDR3 bases are TGCGCCAGCAGCCAAGAGGAAATCGGGTTCATGAACACTGAAGCTTTCTTT.